These 31 T cell receptor beta chains share one sample of origin, sequenced in a study of T cell clonality in common variable immunodeficiency. The repertoire was sequenced with immunoSEQ multiplex PCR; TCRdb's copy has only in-frame clones and lacks some. The sample holds about 55,000 clones, and no clone turns up only once. Sample: peripheral blood mononuclear cells. Every receptor here comes from a person aged 18-69 years in good health.

This clone has ten or more counts. The CDR3 loop reads CSVSPGLLNTEAFF. Partial CDR3 DNA: TGCAGCGTTTCGCCAGGGCTTTTGAACACTGAA. The V gene is TRBV29-1, the J gene TRBJ1-1, with D possibly TRBD1 on 5 matching bases. The read ends 3 residues before the CDR3 terminus; that terminus is restored from the germline J gene. Looked up from germline, CDR1 is SQVTM and CDR2 is ANQGSEA. Between the trimmed V and J ends, which lost 5 bases and 0 bases, there was a span of 13 bases. This CDR3 has 14 residues.

About this clone: Sequencing ends 3 residues short of the CDR3 end; the germline J gene provides the rest. The chain couples TRBV19 to TRBJ2-5; the match to TRBD1 covers 9 bases. This CDR3 spans 17 amino acids. Trimming took 5 bases from V and 4 from J; bases not matched to a gene: 14. CDR1 is LNHDA and CDR2 is SQIVND in the germline V gene (reference sequence). The CDR3 bases that were read are TGTGCCAGTAGTTCTGTTGGGGACAGGGATGAGAGAGAGACC. Amino acid sequence: CASSSVGDRDERET. The entire CDR3 reads CASSSVGDRDERETQYF.

The sample holds many counts of this clone. Coverage ceases 3 residues before the CDR3 finishes, and the germline J gene fills in the end. This rearrangement joins TRBV20-1 to TRBJ1-1; D perhaps matches TRBD1 (5 bases). Germline CDR1 is DFQATT and CDR2 is SNEGSKA (reference sequence). The CDR3 contains 11 residues. The CDR3 spells CSALGEKEAFF. The sequenced part of the CDR3 DNA is TGCAGTGCCCTAGGGGAGAAAGAA.

At least ten counts were recorded for this clone. Sequencing ends 3 residues short of the CDR3 end; the germline J gene provides the rest. J is TRBJ2-1 and V is TRBV7-9; D is unresolved. The V end was cut by 5 bases, the J end by 6 bases, with 8 bases between. There are 12 residues in the CDR3. CDR1 is SEHNR, CDR2 FQNEAQ, per germline (reference sequence). The CDR3 is CASSPGINEQFF. CDR3 DNA (partial): TGTGCCAGCAGCCCCGGTATCAATGAG.

This clone has ten or more counts. The read comes to an end 3 residues before the CDR3 does, leaving the germline J gene to fill in the end. The chain couples TRBV11-2 to TRBJ2-3, with 10 nucleotides matching TRBD1. J lost 6 bases, V lost 5 bases, and 8 bases had no gene match. Germline V gene sequence: CDR1 SGHAT, CDR2 FQNNGV. The CDR3 loop spans 15 amino acids. CDR3 DNA, as far as it was read: TGTGCCAGCAGCGGACAGGGGGTCGGCAGGGATACG. The encoded protein is CASSGQGVGRDT. The entire CDR3 reads CASSGQGVGRDTQYF.

This clone has at least ten counts. The CDR3 end is not reached by the read, which stops 3 residues before it; the germline J gene fills it in. This chain connects TRBV2 to TRBJ1-1; a weak D match, TRBD1 (5 bases). V lost 7 bases to trimming and J lost 4 bases, with 13 bases between them. CDR1 and CDR2 from the germline V gene are SNHLY and FYNNEI. The CDR3 is 13 amino acids. CDR3 amino acids: CASIGPGGTEAFF. The sequenced CDR3 bases are TGTGCCAGCATCGGCCCCGGGGGCACTGAA.

This clone was seen repeatedly, ten times or more. Sequencing ends 3 residues short of the CDR3 end; the germline J gene provides the rest. The chain recombines TRBV19 with TRBJ2-7; 8 bases fit TRBD1. The junction had 7 bases not matched to a gene; V was cut back by 6 bases and J by 0 bases. The CDR3 totals 15 residues. Germline loops: CDR1 LNHDA, CDR2 SQIVND (reference sequence). The CDR3: CASSYGTGSSYEQYF. CDR3 bases read: TGTGCCAGTAGCTACGGGACAGGTAGCTCCTACGAG.

This clone was recorded at least ten times. Partial CDR3 DNA: TGTGCCAGTAGTATAACTTTGTGGCGGACAGGTGGAAACACC. Its translation is CASSITLWRTGGNT. The CDR3 as a whole reads CASSITLWRTGGNTIYF. J is TRBJ1-3 and V is TRBV19; 7 positions agree with TRBD1. The read gets to within 3 residues of the CDR3 end, and the germline J gene fills in the rest. Germline trimming cut 2 bases from V and 3 bases from J; bases unmatched to any gene: 10. Per the germline V gene, CDR1 is LNHDA and CDR2 is SQIVND (reference sequence). The CDR3 extends over 17 amino acids.

This clone was seen many times. The missing CDR3 end, 3 residues past where the read stops, is filled in from the germline J gene. The chain links TRBV5-1 to TRBJ2-2; D remains unclear. V shed 4 bases and J shed 2 bases, with 12 bases lying between them. Germline V gene sequence: CDR1 SGHRS, CDR2 YFSETQ. The CDR3 is 15 residues long. This CDR3 reads CASSPTEFNTGELFF. Partial CDR3 DNA: TGCGCCAGCAGCCCGACTGAATTCAACACCGGGGAG.

Many counts were recorded for this clone. The CDR3 end falls 3 residues outside the read, so it is completed with the germline J gene. This chain joins TRBV19 and TRBJ2-5; the match to TRBD1 covers 11 bases. This CDR3 has 16 amino acids. Germline-derived CDR1 and CDR2 are LNHDA and SQIVND (reference sequence). V shed 2 bases, J shed 5 bases, and the junction held 7 bases outside the gene matches. CDR3 residues: CASSIWSGTGGETQYF. The covered CDR3 bases are TGTGCCAGTAGTATATGGAGCGGGACAGGGGGGGAGACC.

In this sample, this clone turned up many times. The read halts 3 residues ahead of the CDR3 end, with the missing end drawn from the germline J gene. The gene calls are TRBV20-1 and TRBJ1-1; the D is unclear. The CDR3 has 12 residues. The V end lost 6 bases, the J end lost 3 bases, and 11 bases lay between the germline ends. Germline V gene lookup returns CDR1 DFQATT and CDR2 SNEGSKA (reference sequence). The CDR3 bases that were read are TGCAGTGCCCGTCACTCGGACACTGAA. This gives the protein CSARHSDTE. The CDR3 in its entirety is CSARHSDTEAFF.

This clone came up many times. The DNA ends 3 residues before the CDR3 does, and the rest of the CDR3 is filled in from the germline J gene. The rearrangement links TRBV7-3 to TRBJ2-3, with TRBD1 as a possible D gene (5 bases). The CDR3 covers 15 residues. Germline CDR1 and CDR2: SGHTA and FQGTGA. The CDR3 loop is CASSLTGATEETQYF. The part of the CDR3 DNA that was read is TGTGCCAGCAGCTTAACAGGGGCCACGGAAGAGACG.

As regards this clone: The read stops 3 residues short of the end of the CDR3; the missing end is completed from the germline J gene. The chain joins TRBV19 to TRBJ2-4; 8 nucleotides line up with TRBD1. This CDR3 spans 16 amino acids. Germline V gene lookup returns CDR1 LNHDA and CDR2 SQIVND (reference sequence). CDR3 region: CASSPRPGQANYGQYF. The sequenced CDR3 bases are TGTGCCAGTAGTCCCCGACCGGGACAGGCAAACTATGGT.

The sample holds a few counts of this clone. The read ends 3 residues early relative to the CDR3; the germline J gene fills the gap. The chain is built from TRBV7-9 and TRBJ1-2; no reliable D call. The CDR3 sequence is 12 residues long. Germline CDR1 is SEHNR and CDR2 is FQNEAQ (reference sequence). V lost 5 bases to trimming and J lost 3 bases, with 7 bases between them. This CDR3 is CASSLADYGYTF. The part of the CDR3 DNA that was read is TGTGCCAGCAGCCTGGCGGACTATGGC. Based on the CDR3 plus reference TRBV7-9 and TRBJ1-2, the full variable domain is DTGVSQNPRHKITKRGQNVTFRCDPISEHNRLYWYRQTLGQGPEFLTYFQNEAQLEKSRLLSDRFSAERPKGSFSTLEIQRTEQGDSAMYLCASSLADYGYTFGSGTRLTVV.

This clone was picked up many times. The read terminates 3 residues before the CDR3 end, so the remaining end is supplied by the germline J gene. J is TRBJ2-2 and V is TRBV2; 10 bases agree with TRBD2. Germline CDR1 and CDR2: SNHLY and FYNNEI. Germline trimming cut 4 bases from V and 2 bases from J; bases unmatched to any gene: 4. The CDR3 spans 16 residues. The CDR3 region is CASSARTSGNTGELFF. Incomplete CDR3 DNA: TGTGCCAGCAGTGCCCGGACTAGCGGCAACACCGGGGAG.

This clone was counted a few times. A much larger clone is a single base away; this may be a read error. With the read ending 3 residues before the CDR3 end, the germline J gene is used to fill in that end. The rearrangement links TRBV18 to TRBJ1-4; weak D call: TRBD1 (5 bases). This CDR3 contains 16 residues. Germline V gene data show CDR1 as KGHSH and CDR2 as LQKENI. The covered CDR3 bases are TGTGCCAGCTTACGACAGCAGAGCTCTGGGGCCAACGTA. Protein sequence: CASLRQQSSGANV. The entire CDR3 protein is CASLRQQSSGANVLFF.

Notes on this clone: The read ends 3 residues before the CDR3 terminus; that terminus is restored from the germline J gene. The chain combines TRBV19 with TRBJ2-3, with 9 bases matching TRBD2. The CDR3 sequence is 16 residues long. CDR1 and CDR2 (germline): LNHDA, SQIVND (reference sequence). CDR3 DNA (partial): TGTGCCAGTAGTATAGACCCGACTAGCGGTCTAGAGACG. Translation gives CASSIDPTSGLET. The complete CDR3 protein is CASSIDPTSGLETQYF. The whole variable domain, filled in from reference TRBV19 and TRBJ2-3, reads DGGITQSPKYLFRKEGQNVTLSCEQNLNHDAMYWYRQDPGQGLRLIYYSQIVNDFQKGDIAEGYSVSREKKESFPLTVTSAQKNPTAFYLCASSIDPTSGLETQYFGPGTRLTVL.

There are many counts of this clone. The read falls 3 residues short of the CDR3 end, and the missing part is taken from the germline J gene. The rearrangement links TRBV14 to TRBJ1-2, with a weak D call TRBD1 (5 bases). The CDR3 covers 14 residues. Germline assignment: CDR1 SGHDN and CDR2 FVKESK. Between the trimmed V and J ends, which lost 0 bases and 5 bases, there was a span of 10 bases. The sequenced CDR3 bases are TGTGCCAGCAGCCAAGACATTGCAGGGTATGGC. Its protein is CASSQDIAGYG. The whole CDR3 protein is CASSQDIAGYGYTF.

Ten or more counts support this clone. Sequencing ends 3 residues short of the CDR3 end; the germline J gene provides the rest. This chain connects TRBV7-8 to TRBJ1-1; 7 bases are shared with TRBD1. This CDR3 spans 13 amino acids. Germline values: CDR1 SGHVS, CDR2 FQNEAQ. V lost 9 bases, J lost 6 bases, and 10 bases stayed unmatched. This chain's CDR3 is CASFSTGIPEAFF. The covered CDR3 bases are TGTGCCAGTTTCTCGACAGGGATTCCTGAA.

This clone was seen at least ten times. The CDR3 is cut off 3 residues early in the read; its end comes from the germline J gene. The genes are TRBV30 and TRBJ2-7; 7 positions agree with TRBD1. The CDR3 is 11 residues long. The germline CDR1 and CDR2 sequences are GTSNPN and SVGIG (reference sequence). The junction had 3 bases not matched to a gene; V was cut back by 5 bases and J by 5 bases. The CDR3 protein is CAWAQGNEQYF. The DNA read from the CDR3 is TGTGCCTGGGCACAGGGGAACGAG.

There are many counts of this clone. The covered CDR3 bases are TGCAGTGCTGGCAATTCGGGGGGCAGGGGTGGACGGGAA. Translated: CSAGNSGGRGGRE. The CDR3, in full, reads CSAGNSGGRGGREAFF. This sequence joins TRBV20-1 and TRBJ1-1; D might be TRBD1 (6 bases). The read ends 3 residues early relative to the CDR3; the germline J gene fills the gap. The CDR3 is 16 residues long. The V gene's germline CDR1 is DFQATT and CDR2 SNEGSKA (reference sequence).

This clone was picked up many times. The CDR3 goes on 3 residues after the read ends, and that part is filled in from the germline J gene. The rearrangement joins TRBV19 to TRBJ2-1; D might be TRBD2 (5 bases). The germline V and J ends were trimmed by 3 bases and 0 bases, with 9 bases remaining between them. Germline assignment: CDR1 LNHDA and CDR2 SQIVND (reference sequence). The CDR3 totals 15 residues. CDR3 DNA (partial): TGTGCCAGTAGTATTGAGGGTTCCTCCTACAATGAG. Its translation is CASSIEGSSYNE. The full CDR3 reads CASSIEGSSYNEQFF.

This clone was counted only a few times. The CDR3 end falls 3 residues outside the read, so it is completed with the germline J gene. V is TRBV2 and J is TRBJ1-1, with 8 bases fitting TRBD1. The germline CDR1 and CDR2 sequences are SNHLY and FYNNEI. V lost 5 bases to trimming and J lost 2 bases; unmatched junction nucleotides: 10. The CDR3 is 16 amino acids. CDR3: CASSRHRGSGNTEAFF. The CDR3 DNA, read in part, is TGTGCCAGCAGTCGTCACAGGGGGAGTGGAAACACTGAA. The variable domain in full, with the rest retrieved from reference TRBV2 and TRBJ1-1, is EPEVTQTPSHQVTQMGQEVILRCVPISNHLYFYWYRQILGQKVEFLVSFYNNEISEKSEIFDDQFSVERPDGSNFTLKIRSTKLEDSAMYFCASSRHRGSGNTEAFFGQGTRLTVV.

This clone was picked up many times. The read is 3 residues too short to cover the CDR3 end, so that end is filled in from the germline J gene. This rearrangement joins TRBV5-6 to TRBJ1-5, with no clear D. CDR1 and CDR2 (germline): SGHDT, YYEEEE. The CDR3 runs 12 residues. V lost 0 bases to trimming and J lost 6 bases, with 4 bases between them. Incomplete CDR3 DNA: TGTGCCAGCAGCTTGGCTTCTCAGCCC. Residues: CASSLASQP. The entire CDR3 is CASSLASQPQHF.

The sample holds many counts of this clone. The observed sequence ends 3 residues before the CDR3 terminus, with the missing tail filled in from the germline J gene. This sequence joins TRBV7-3 and TRBJ1-2, with a possible D match to TRBD1 (6 bases). Germline V lookup: CDR1 SGHTA, CDR2 FQGTGA. The CDR3 loop spans 16 amino acids. CDR3: CASSPHQQGTAEGYTF. The CDR3 bases that were read are TGTGCCAGCAGCCCCCACCAACAGGGAACTGCTGAAGGC.

This clone was seen at least ten times. The read finishes 3 residues shy of the CDR3 end, and the germline J gene is used to complete it. The V gene is TRBV19, the J gene TRBJ2-5; TRBD1 is a possible D gene (5 bases). Trimming took off 6 bases at V and 3 bases at J, with 14 bases between the two ends. Germline loops: CDR1 LNHDA, CDR2 SQIVND (reference sequence). CDR3 length: 14 amino acids. CDR3 protein: CASSTDTAKETQYF. The sequenced part of the CDR3 DNA is TGTGCCAGTAGCACGGACACCGCTAAAGAGACC. Full variable domain (rest looked up from reference TRBV19 and TRBJ2-5): DGGITQSPKYLFRKEGQNVTLSCEQNLNHDAMYWYRQDPGQGLRLIYYSQIVNDFQKGDIAEGYSVSREKKESFPLTVTSAQKNPTAFYLCASSTDTAKETQYFGPGTRLLVL.

There are many counts of this clone. The read terminates 3 residues ahead of where the CDR3 ends, so the germline J gene completes it. The chain employs TRBV2 and TRBJ2-1; TRBD2 agrees at 14 bases. V lost 7 bases to trimming and J lost 0 bases; unmatched junction nucleotides: 2. The CDR3 has 16 amino acids. Per the germline V gene, CDR1 is SNHLY and CDR2 is FYNNEI. The CDR3 is CASTGTSGSSYNEQFF. Partial CDR3 DNA: TGTGCCAGCACCGGGACTAGCGGGAGCTCCTACAATGAG.

As for this clone: The read ends 3 residues shy of where the CDR3 ends; the end is completed using the germline J gene. This chain connects TRBV10-2 to TRBJ2-7; TRBD2 matches at 15 bases. Germline CDR1 is WSHSY and CDR2 is SAAADI. V trimming: 9 bases; J trimming: 2 bases; junction bases outside the gene matches: 8. The CDR3 consists of 16 residues. The CDR3 spells CASSGTSGRRAYEQYF. The DNA read from the CDR3 is TGCGCCAGTAGCGGGACTAGCGGGAGGCGCGCCTACGAG.

This clone was detected ten times or more. Coverage ceases 3 residues before the CDR3 finishes, and the germline J gene fills in the end. The chain employs TRBV14 and TRBJ2-2, with D perhaps matching TRBD2 (5 bases). The ends were cut back, 0 bases at V and 0 bases at J, with 8 bases in the middle. This CDR3 is 16 amino acids long. CDR1 is SGHDN and CDR2 is FVKESK in the germline V gene. CDR3 bases read: TGTGCCAGCAGCCAAGAGTGGACTTCGAACACCGGGGAG. Its protein product is CASSQEWTSNTGE. The CDR3 in full is CASSQEWTSNTGELFF.

This clone was counted at least ten times. Coverage ceases 3 residues before the CDR3 finishes, and the germline J gene fills in the end. V is TRBV19 and J is TRBJ2-1, with D unclear. V dropped 2 bases and J dropped 2 bases, with 7 bases sitting between them. The CDR3 sequence is 14 residues long. From germline, CDR1 is LNHDA and CDR2 SQIVND (reference sequence). The CDR3 bases that were read are TGTGCCAGTAGTATACCAGTCCCCTACAATGAG. Amino acid sequence: CASSIPVPYNE. From start to end, the CDR3 is CASSIPVPYNEQFF.

As for this clone: Read coverage stops 3 residues before the CDR3 terminus; the germline J gene supplies the remainder. The V gene is TRBV2, the J gene TRBJ1-2; unclear D gene. The germline V gene encodes CDR1 SNHLY and CDR2 FYNNEI. This CDR3 has 14 residues. V lost 3 bases and J 2 bases, leaving 10 bases between the germline ends. CDR3 region: CASSDFRGNYGYTF. The sequenced part of the CDR3 DNA is TGTGCCAGCAGTGATTTTCGAGGGAACTATGGC.